This T cell receptor (beta chain) is from a study of graft-versus-host responses after intestinal transplantation. Study-level background: Recipients got multivisceral, liver-intestinal, or isolated intestinal transplants. Recipients across the board were started on anti-thymocyte globulin induction, then kept on tacrolimus and steroids for about 3 years.

V gave up 5 bases and J gave up 5 bases, with 4 bases separating them. Germline V gene data show CDR1 as DFQATT and CDR2 as SNEGSKA (reference sequence). This CDR3 has 10 amino acids. TCRdb keeps only in-frame clones here, not all; method: immunoSEQ multiplex PCR. The repertoire consists of roughly 43,000 clones, with around 96% occurring once and the leading ten covering about 1.4%. The J gene is TRBJ2-1, the V gene TRBV20-1; D is ambiguous. The sequence was collected from a human patient who received an intestinal transplant, so some T cells may come from the graft donor. Sequencing used PBMCs, obtained 330 to 350 days after intestinal transplant. The DNA for the CDR3 is TGCAGTGCTGTACACAATGAGCAGTTCTTC. It yields the protein CSAVHNEQFF.